The 28 T cell receptor beta chains in this list originate from one sample, sequenced in a study of blood T cell repertoires in COVID-19 (dated by TCRdb to the early 2020s). Library preparation used the immunoSEQ multiplex PCR assay. Entries here come from immuneACCESS through TCRdb and include only in-frame sequences with V and J called. Some clones fail to appear in such tables; in the studies checked, an unresolved V gene covers under half of the shortfall, and the cause of the remainder is unknown. This sample has over 200,000 clones in its table, and about 91% of those were observed once. Of the sample, 1% to 1.5% falls within the top ten clones. Sequencing input: PBMCs or T cells enriched from blood (not recorded which). The receptors originated from a human donor in a cohort exposed to, infected with or recovered from COVID-19 (not recorded which). The donor label of this sample is uncertain.

The V and J genes are TRBV4-2 and TRBJ2-5; D is possibly TRBD2 (5 bases). The CDR3 sequence is 13 residues long. Trimming stripped 0 bases from V and 10 bases from J, with 12 bases between. The germline V gene has CDR1 LGHNA and CDR2 YNFKEQ. The DNA for the CDR3 is TGTGCCAGCAGCCAAGATGAGAGGGATTACCAGTACTTC. Translation: CASSQDERDYQYF.

This chain connects TRBV10-3 to TRBJ1-1; the match to TRBD1 covers 9 bases. The CDR3 covers 15 residues. The V gene's germline CDR1 is ENHRY and CDR2 SYGVKD. V lost 4 bases and J lost 0; bases outside the gene matches: 3. The CDR3 DNA is TGTGCCATCAGTGGCGGGGACAGGGTGAACACTGAAGCTTTCTTT. This gives the protein CAISGGDRVNTEAFF.

The chain recombines TRBV9 with TRBJ2-1; D perhaps matches TRBD1 (6 bases). Germline V gives CDR1 SGDLS, CDR2 YYNGEE. CDR3 length: 15 amino acids. Trimming cost V 6 bases and J 3 bases, with 16 bases left between them. DNA for the CDR3: TGTGCCAGCACCCTAGGGGGAAATGACTACAATGAGCAGTTCTTC. It translates to CASTLGGNDYNEQFF.

In regard to this clone: A junction end diverges from the germline sequence, so it may reflect a read error. The rearrangement uses TRBV19 and TRBJ2-7, with 7 bases lining up with TRBD1. The CDR3 consists of 13 residues. CDR1 and CDR2 (germline): LNHDA, SQIVND (reference sequence). The CDR3 nucleotides are TGTGCCAGTAGTATCGGTTTTCAGGGGGATCTAACCTGG. This codes for CASSIGFQGDLTW.

The CDR3 loop is CASSRGTGVQEAFF. CDR3 nucleotide sequence: TGTGCCAGCAGCCGCGGGACAGGGGTCCAAGAAGCTTTCTTT. The chain has TRBV11-2 and TRBJ1-1; 10 bases match TRBD1. V lost 5 bases and J lost 8; bases outside the gene matches: 8. The germline CDR1 and CDR2 sequences are SGHAT and FQNNGV. This CDR3 is 14 amino acids long.

This chain uses TRBV29-1 with TRBJ2-1; 12 positions agree with TRBD2. J was trimmed by 7 bases and V by 2 bases; bases with no gene match: 12. CDR1 SQVTM and CDR2 ANQGSEA come from the germline V gene. The CDR3 has 17 amino acids. In nucleotides, the CDR3 is TGCAGCGTTGAATTTTTGGCTAGCGGGGGGGCGAGGAATGAGCAGTTCTTC. Its translation is CSVEFLASGGARNEQFF.

The chain uses TRBV19 and TRBJ2-2, with D maybe TRBD2 (5 bases). This CDR3 is built from 14 residues. Trimming took off 2 bases at V and 8 bases at J, with 12 bases between the two ends. CDR1 is LNHDA, CDR2 SQIVND, per germline (reference sequence). Here the CDR3 reads CASSILSSGGELFF. The CDR3 DNA sequence: TGTGCCAGTAGTATACTTTCGTCGGGGGGGGAGCTGTTTTTT.

The V call is TRBV5-5, the J call TRBJ2-2; D possibly corresponds to TRBD2 (5 bases). The CDR3 extends over 15 amino acids. Trimming stripped 0 bases from V and 1 base from J, with 7 bases between. Germline values: CDR1 SGHKS, CDR2 YYEKEE (reference sequence). CDR3 sequence: CASSLAGVNTGELFF. The CDR3, as DNA: TGTGCCAGCAGCTTGGCCGGGGTGAACACCGGGGAGCTGTTTTTT.

V usage is TRBV20-1 and J usage is TRBJ1-2; a weak D match, TRBD1 (5 bases). This CDR3 contains 11 residues. Trimming took 6 bases from V and 5 from J, leaving 10 bases between them. Looked up from germline, CDR1 is DFQATT and CDR2 is SNEGSKA (reference sequence). The CDR3 protein is CSASGGYGYTF. The CDR3 coding sequence is TGCAGTGCCAGCGGGGGATATGGCTACACCTTC.

As concerns this clone: Different DNA sequences within this sample yield the same CDR3. The V gene is TRBV9, the J gene TRBJ1-5; D may be TRBD1 (5 bases). Trimming took 0 bases from V and 7 from J, leaving 11 bases between them. Germline V gene data show CDR1 as SGDLS and CDR2 as YYNGEE. The CDR3 runs 14 residues. The DNA of the CDR3 is TGTGCCAGCAGCGTAGGGCAGGGTGGACAGCCCCAGCATTTT. This translates into CASSVGQGGQPQHF.

The chain links TRBV7-2 to TRBJ2-7; D is unresolved. Germline CDR1 reads SGHTA; CDR2 reads FQGNSA. V lost 3 bases and J 1 base, leaving 10 bases between the germline ends. The CDR3 is 14 residues long. Written as DNA, the CDR3 is TGTGCCAGCAGCTTCTCCCAGTCATCCTACGAGCAGTACTTC. Amino acids: CASSFSQSSYEQYF. Together with reference TRBV7-2 and TRBJ2-7, the CDR3 gives the full variable domain: GAGVSQSPSNKVTEKGKDVELRCDPISGHTALYWYRQSLGQGLEFLIYFQGNSAPDKSGLPSDRFSAERTGGSVSTLTIQRTQQEDSAVYLCASSFSQSSYEQYFGPGTRLTVT.

The CDR3 here is CASGLVTAGPGELFF. The DNA of the CDR3 is TGTGCTAGTGGTTTGGTCACCGCAGGTCCAGGGGAGCTGTTTTTT. The gene calls are TRBV12-5 and TRBJ2-2; D is undetermined. V was shortened by 0 bases and J by 8 bases, with 13 bases between the two germline ends. CDR1 and CDR2 from the germline V gene are LGHNT and FRNRAP. CDR3 length: 15 residues.

This chain joins TRBV6-1 and TRBJ1-3; D call uncertain. The CDR3 contains 15 residues. Trimming took 1 base from V and 0 from J, leaving 7 bases between them. Per the germline V gene, CDR1 is MNHNS and CDR2 is SASEGT. Written as DNA, the CDR3 is TGTGCCAGCAGTGAAGGGGAGCCCTCTGGAAACACCATATATTTT. Encoded protein: CASSEGEPSGNTIYF.

The chain employs TRBV10-3 and TRBJ2-1; 7 bases are shared with TRBD2. Trimming at V came to 6 bases and at J to 3 bases, leaving 5 bases not matched to a gene. Germline CDR1 is ENHRY and CDR2 is SYGVKD. The CDR3 contains 14 residues. The CDR3 loop is CAISLGGGYNEQFF. CDR3 DNA sequence: TGTGCCATCAGCCTGGGGGGGGGCTACAATGAGCAGTTCTTC.

V is TRBV7-9 and J is TRBJ1-2; 7 bases map to TRBD1. Germline V CDR1 and CDR2: SEHNR, FQNEAQ (reference sequence). The V gene end was trimmed by 5 bases and the J gene end by 1 base; junction bases not matched to a gene: 10. There are 16 residues in the CDR3. CDR3 nucleotide sequence: TGTGCCAGCAGCCCCAGGGGGACGGAATTTAACTATGGCTACACCTTC. It is translated as CASSPRGTEFNYGYTF.

V gene TRBV5-5 combines with J gene TRBJ1-1; tentatively, D is TRBD1 (5 bases). Trimming stripped 3 bases from V and 8 bases from J, with 14 bases between. Germline assignment: CDR1 SGHKS and CDR2 YYEKEE (reference sequence). The CDR3 spans 13 residues. The CDR3: CASSSTWGVEAFF. DNA for the CDR3: TGTGCCAGCAGCTCCACTTGGGGGGTAGAAGCTTTCTTT.

V and J are TRBV7-9 and TRBJ1-2; weak D call: TRBD1 (5 bases). CDR1 is SEHNR, CDR2 FQNEAQ, per germline (reference sequence). The V end lost 5 bases, the J end lost 4 bases, and 11 bases lay between the germline ends. This CDR3 is built from 13 residues. CDR3 amino acids: CASSPRQTYGYTF. CDR3 nucleotide sequence: TGTGCCAGCAGCCCTAGACAGACCTATGGCTACACCTTC. Variable domain in full (rest from reference TRBV7-9 and TRBJ1-2): DTGVSQNPRHKITKRGQNVTFRCDPISEHNRLYWYRQTLGQGPEFLTYFQNEAQLEKSRLLSDRFSAERPKGSFSTLEIQRTEQGDSAMYLCASSPRQTYGYTFGSGTRLTVV.

V and J are TRBV10-3 and TRBJ1-5, with D possibly being TRBD1 (5 bases). V lost 0 bases and J 4 bases, leaving 10 bases between the germline ends. The CDR3 consists of 15 residues. Germline CDR1 and CDR2: ENHRY and SYGVKD. This chain's CDR3 is CAISESRGRNQPQHF. The DNA of the CDR3 is TGTGCCATCAGTGAGTCTCGGGGGAGGAATCAGCCCCAGCATTTT.

This clone was seen just once. The chain employs TRBV2 and TRBJ1-5, with TRBD1 as a possible D gene (6 bases). The CDR3 has 15 residues. V lost 6 bases and J 0 bases, leaving 12 bases between the germline ends. Germline-derived CDR1 and CDR2 are SNHLY and FYNNEI. CDR3 bases: TGTGCCAGCAGACGCGGACAGAATAGCAATCAGCCCCAGCATTTT. This encodes CASRRGQNSNQPQHF.

The rearrangement uses TRBV5-1 and TRBJ1-5; D may be TRBD1 (5 bases). This CDR3 region has 15 residues. Deletions cut 0 bases from V and 4 bases from J, with 11 bases between. The germline gives CDR1 SGHRS, CDR2 YFSETQ. The CDR3 sequence is CASSLAGIGNQPQHF. As DNA, the CDR3 is TGCGCCAGCAGCTTGGCAGGGATTGGGAATCAGCCCCAGCATTTT.

A word on this clone: Other DNA sequences of this sample code for an identical CDR3. The genes are TRBV5-1 and TRBJ1-2; 8 nucleotides align to TRBD1. CDR1 SGHRS and CDR2 YFSETQ come from the germline V gene. V was clipped by 0 bases and J by 7 bases; unmatched bases: 5. The CDR3 spans 14 residues. The CDR3 region has the DNA TGCGCCAGCAGCTTGGCCGGAACAGGGGGTGGCTACACCTTC. Its translation: CASSLAGTGGGYTF.

This chain uses TRBV6-5 with TRBJ1-6; 8 bases agree with TRBD1. Trimming cost V 11 bases and J 7 bases; bases outside gene matches: 4. The CDR3 runs 12 residues. Germline values: CDR1 MNHEY, CDR2 SVGAGI. The CDR3 DNA reads as TGTGCCGCCTGGACAGGGAATTCACCCCTCCACTTT. Translated, it gives CAAWTGNSPLHF.

The chain is built from TRBV15 and TRBJ2-7; 7 nucleotides align to TRBD1. CDR3 length: 14 amino acids. Unmatched junction bases numbered 7, after V lost 6 bases and J lost 2 bases. Germline V gene sequence: CDR1 LNHNV, CDR2 YYDKDF (reference sequence). The CDR3 region is CATRSGTETYEQYF. The CDR3 region has the DNA TGTGCCACCAGGTCCGGGACAGAAACCTACGAGCAGTACTTC.

The rearrangement links TRBV21-1 to TRBJ1-5; TRBD1, as called in the table, went unchecked against the DNA. TRBV21-1 is deemed a pseudogene. CDR3 length: 17 amino acids. The CDR3 DNA is TGTGCCAGCAGGCCGGGACAGGGCCTAACTAGCAATCAGCCCCAGCATTTT. As protein: CASRPGQGLTSNQPQHF.

In its sample, this clone was seen once. This chain connects TRBV9 to TRBJ1-3; D ambiguous. The germline gives CDR1 SGDLS, CDR2 YYNGEE. Trimming pared 0 bases from V and 0 bases from J, leaving 10 bases between. CDR3 length equals 16 residues. This CDR3 reads CASSVASPRSGNTIYF. In DNA, the CDR3 is TGTGCCAGCAGCGTAGCGAGCCCGCGCTCTGGAAACACCATATATTTT. Full variable domain (remainder filled in from reference TRBV9 and TRBJ1-3): DSGVTQTPKHLITATGQRVTLRCSPRSGDLSVYWYQQSLDQGLQFLIQYYNGEERAKGNILERFSAQQFPDLHSELNLSSLELGDSALYFCASSVASPRSGNTIYFGEGSWLTVV.

The J gene is TRBJ2-1, the V gene TRBV7-9, with D maybe TRBD2 (6 bases). Germline V CDR1 and CDR2: SEHNR, FQNEAQ (reference sequence). V lost 0 bases, J lost 9 bases, and 12 bases lay in between. The CDR3 sequence is 14 residues long. The CDR3 nucleotides are TGTGCCAGCAGCTTAGCCGACCTAGCGTCTGAGCAGTTCTTC. Its translation is CASSLADLASEQFF.

CDR3 sequence reads: CASSLAFPTRGTDRGDYGYTF. The CDR3 DNA is TGTGCCAGCAGCTTAGCATTCCCTACTAGGGGGACAGACAGGGGCGATTATGGCTACACCTTC. The chain uses TRBV13 and TRBJ1-2, with 8 bases lining up with TRBD1. The CDR3 sequence is 21 residues long. CDR1 is PRHDT, CDR2 FYEKMQ, per germline (reference sequence). The V and J ends lost 1 base and 5 bases, in that order; junction bases with no gene match: 24.

The chain combines TRBV5-5 with TRBJ2-7, with 11 bases that match TRBD2. V shed 4 bases and J 2 bases; nucleotides not matched to a gene: 8. The CDR3 runs to 16 residues. In germline, CDR1 is SGHKS, CDR2 YYEKEE (reference sequence). This chain's CDR3 is CASSPLAGGPTYEQYF. The CDR3 bases are TGTGCCAGCAGCCCTCTAGCGGGGGGCCCTACCTACGAGCAGTACTTC.